The 26 T cell receptor beta chains reported below all come from one sample, sequenced in a study of technical replicates of blood from several donors. The protocol was immunoSEQ multiplex PCR, while the TCRdb copy is restricted to in-frame clones and leaves out a portion. This sample carries more than 60,000 clones, around 87% of them seen once, and the ten largest clones take more than 4%. Specimen: PBMCs. These receptors were obtained from a human donor in good health. Some clones in this sample may be carry-over from other donors' samples.

The chain carries TRBV15 and TRBJ2-5, with TRBD1 as a possible D gene (6 bases). Trimming stripped 0 bases from V and 5 bases from J, with 16 bases between. The length of the CDR3 is 16 residues. Germline CDR1 LNHNV, CDR2 YYDKDF (reference sequence). In nucleotides, the CDR3 is TGTGCCACCAGCAGAGATTTACCAGGGGTTTACGAGACCCAGTACTTC. Protein product: CATSRDLPGVYETQYF.

This chain links TRBV18 with TRBJ2-7, with 9 bases matching TRBD2. The CDR3 has 16 amino acids. Germline trimming cut 3 bases from V and 3 bases from J; bases unmatched to any gene: 9. Germline V lookup: CDR1 KGHSH, CDR2 LQKENI. The CDR3 region has the DNA TGTGCCAGCTCACCCCTCCCCGGGACTAGCAGCTACGAGCAGTACTTC. Its translation is CASSPLPGTSSYEQYF.

The genes are TRBV7-2 and TRBJ2-1, with TRBD2 as a possible D gene (6 bases). The CDR3 extends over 16 amino acids. The V end was cut by 2 bases, the J end by 6 bases, with 17 bases between. Germline CDR1 is SGHTA and CDR2 is FQGNSA. The CDR3 reads CASSLRRSGVPNEQFF. CDR3 DNA: TGTGCCAGCAGCTTAAGGAGGTCGGGAGTTCCCAATGAGCAGTTCTTC.

The V call is TRBV6-1, the J call TRBJ2-3; 10 nucleotides align to TRBD1. The CDR3 contains 14 residues. After removal of 7 bases from V and 2 bases from J, the junction contained 3 bases not matched to a gene. CDR1 is MNHNS and CDR2 is SASEGT in the germline V gene. CDR3 sequence (DNA): TGTGCCAGCACCGACAGGGGGCTCACAGATACGCAGTATTTT. Amino acid sequence: CASTDRGLTDTQYF.

The chain's CDR3 is CATSRDGASGANVLTF. CDR3 DNA: TGTGCCACCAGCAGAGATGGGGCCTCTGGGGCCAACGTCCTGACTTTC. The chain links TRBV15 to TRBJ2-6, with D possibly matching TRBD1 (5 bases). Trimming cost V 0 bases and J 0 bases, with 6 bases left between them. This CDR3 comprises 16 residues. Germline V gene sequence: CDR1 LNHNV, CDR2 YYDKDF (reference sequence).

This clone was seen once. The rearrangement joins TRBV7-2 to TRBJ1-5; a weak D match, TRBD1 (5 bases). V was cut by 5 bases and J by 0 bases, with 11 bases left in between. Germline CDR1 SGHTA, CDR2 FQGNSA. The CDR3 runs to 15 residues. CDR3 residues: CASSLLGLSNQPQHF. The CDR3 bases are TGTGCCAGCAGCCTATTGGGGCTTAGCAATCAGCCCCAGCATTTT.

V and J are TRBV7-9 and TRBJ2-7, with 9 bases matching TRBD1. Germline CDR1 is SEHNR and CDR2 is FQNEAQ (reference sequence). There are 14 residues in the CDR3. With 5 bases clipped from V and 4 bases from J, the junction kept 6 bases outside the gene matches. CDR3 nucleotide sequence: TGTGCCAGCAGCAAACAGGGGGCGCAATACGAGCAGTACTTC. Encoded protein: CASSKQGAQYEQYF.

Details on this clone: The same CDR3 can be traced to other DNA sequences in this sample. The chain couples TRBV5-4 to TRBJ1-1, with D unclear. V lost 1 base, J lost 1 base, and 5 bases lay in between. The germline CDR1 and CDR2 sequences are SGHNT and YYREEE (reference sequence). This CDR3 comprises 13 residues. The DNA for the CDR3 is TGTGCCAGCAGCTTGCGGGGGAACACTGAAGCTTTCTTT. Amino acid sequence: CASSLRGNTEAFF.

The chain carries TRBV6-4 and TRBJ2-1; 7 bases are a match to TRBD2. Germline loops: CDR1 MRHNA, CDR2 SNTAGT. The CDR3 extends over 14 amino acids. V lost 8 bases to trimming and J lost 6 bases; unmatched junction nucleotides: 10. The CDR3 DNA is TGTGCCAGCGCTCCACTAGCGCAGGGCAATGAGCAGTTCTTC. Protein: CASAPLAQGNEQFF.

The V gene is TRBV9, the J gene TRBJ2-5, with D possibly matching TRBD1 (5 bases). Trimming removed 4 bases at V and 5 bases at J, with 18 bases between. Germline V gene sequence: CDR1 SGDLS, CDR2 YYNGEE. This CDR3 region has 15 residues. For the CDR3, the DNA is TGTGCCAGCAGCCCAGGGCCCGGGCAGGTCGAGACCCAGTACTTC. Translating it yields CASSPGPGQVETQYF.

The sample holds one count of this clone. The genes are TRBV10-3 and TRBJ2-5, with 9 bases that match TRBD1. This CDR3 has 15 amino acids. V gave up 10 bases and J gave up 5 bases; unmatched junction bases: 14. CDR1 and CDR2 from the germline V gene are ENHRY and SYGVKD. Written as DNA, the CDR3 is TGTGCCACGGATACCGGGACAGGGTATTCGGAGACCCAGTACTTC. The encoded protein is CATDTGTGYSETQYF.

This chain joins TRBV4-2 and TRBJ1-3; tentatively, D is TRBD1 (5 bases). V was cut by 5 bases and J by 2 bases, with 16 bases left in between. The CDR3 covers 16 residues. Germline V gene data show CDR1 as LGHNA and CDR2 as YNFKEQ. The CDR3: CASSSRAGEAGNTIYF. In nucleotides, the CDR3 is TGTGCCAGCAGCTCCCGGGCGGGGGAGGCTGGAAACACCATATATTTT.

The chain joins TRBV5-1 to TRBJ2-5; perhaps TRBD1 as D (5 bases). Germline CDR1 and CDR2: SGHRS and YFSETQ. V lost 1 base to trimming and J lost 5 bases, with 12 bases between them. CDR3 length equals 14 residues. CDR3 residues: CASSLKGRAETQYF. For the CDR3, the DNA is TGCGCCAGCAGCTTGAAGGGGCGCGCGGAGACCCAGTACTTC.

The CDR3 bases are TGTGCCAGCAGCTTAACCGGGACTCAAGAGACCCAGTACTTC. As protein: CASSLTGTQETQYF. J is TRBJ2-5 and V is TRBV7-3; D is perhaps TRBD2 (6 bases). Trimming shortened V by 0 bases and J by 2 bases, and 7 bases separated the two germline ends. CDR1 and CDR2 (germline): SGHTA, FQGTGA. This CDR3 spans 14 amino acids.

Notes on this clone: This CDR3 is also generated by other DNA sequences in the sample. V is TRBV4-3 and J is TRBJ1-1, with D possibly being TRBD1 (5 bases). The V gene's germline CDR1 is LGHNA and CDR2 YSLEER. This CDR3 is 14 amino acids long. V gave up 0 bases and J gave up 4 bases, with 9 bases separating them. Here the CDR3 DNA reads TGCGCCAGCAGCCAAGATTTCGGGGGCACTGAAGCTTTCTTT. Translating it yields CASSQDFGGTEAFF.

CDR3 in amino acids: CASTDRDYEQFF. CDR3 nucleotide sequence: TGTGCCAGTACCGACAGGGACTATGAGCAGTTCTTC. The chain recombines TRBV19 with TRBJ2-1, with D possibly TRBD1 on 7 matching bases. This CDR3 is 12 amino acids long. Trimming removed 7 bases at V and 8 bases at J, with 12 bases between. Germline CDR1 and CDR2: LNHDA and SQIVND (reference sequence). The full variable domain, completed using reference TRBV19 and TRBJ2-1, is DGGITQSPKYLFRKEGQNVTLSCEQNLNHDAMYWYRQDPGQGLRLIYYSQIVNDFQKGDIAEGYSVSREKKESFPLTVTSAQKNPTAFYLCASTDRDYEQFFGPGTRLTVL.

The CDR3 coding sequence is TGTGCCAGCAGAAAGCCGGGACAGGGGACCGGGGAGCTGTTTTTT. Its protein product is CASRKPGQGTGELFF. The chain uses TRBV11-2 and TRBJ2-2; TRBD1 agrees at 10 bases. The CDR3 extends over 15 amino acids. The germline V gene encodes CDR1 SGHAT and CDR2 FQNNGV. V shed 6 bases and J 5 bases; nucleotides not matched to a gene: 6.

This chain links TRBV19 with TRBJ1-2; a weak D match, TRBD1 (6 bases). Looked up from germline, CDR1 is LNHDA and CDR2 is SQIVND (reference sequence). The CDR3 has 16 amino acids. Trimming pared 5 bases from V and 7 bases from J, leaving 23 bases between. The CDR3 region has the DNA TGTGCCAGTAGTTTAGTCCGAGGTCAAGGGACATTTGGCTACACCTTC. Its protein is CASSLVRGQGTFGYTF. Looking up the rest from reference TRBV19 and TRBJ1-2 gives the full variable domain: DGGITQSPKYLFRKEGQNVTLSCEQNLNHDAMYWYRQDPGQGLRLIYYSQIVNDFQKGDIAEGYSVSREKKESFPLTVTSAQKNPTAFYLCASSLVRGQGTFGYTFGSGTRLTVV.

The chain couples TRBV6-4 to TRBJ2-3, with 9 bases fitting TRBD2. Germline values: CDR1 MRHNA, CDR2 SNTAGT. Losses at the gene ends were 3 bases for V and 0 bases for J; bases not matched to a gene: 4. This CDR3 spans 16 amino acids. The CDR3 bases are TGTGCCAGCAGTGAAGGTAGCGGGGGTAGCACAGATACGCAGTATTTT. Translation: CASSEGSGGSTDTQYF.

This clone was counted between two and nine times. The CDR3, as DNA: TGTGCCAGCAGCCGCATATCTTTGGGGCTCCAAGAGACCCAGTACTTC. This translates into CASSRISLGLQETQYF. V gene TRBV14 combines with J gene TRBJ2-5; weak D call: TRBD1 (5 bases). The CDR3 has 16 residues. Per the germline V gene, CDR1 is SGHDN and CDR2 is FVKESK. Trimming removed 4 bases from V and 1 base from J, with 16 bases in between.

Only a few counts were recorded for this clone. This chain uses TRBV2 with TRBJ1-1; D remains unclear. The CDR3 extends over 14 amino acids. Trimming pared 3 bases from V and 1 base from J, leaving 9 bases between. Germline lookup yields CDR1 SNHLY and CDR2 FYNNEI. As DNA, the CDR3 is TGTGCCAGCAGTGACGCACAGCCGAACACTGAAGCTTTCTTT. This sequence encodes CASSDAQPNTEAFF.

This clone has just a few counts. This rearrangement joins TRBV2 to TRBJ2-7; unclear D gene. Trimming stripped 6 bases from V and 7 bases from J, with 10 bases between. Germline assignment: CDR1 SNHLY and CDR2 FYNNEI. CDR3 length: 11 amino acids. In DNA form, the CDR3 reads TGTGCCAGCAGCGTTATGAGAGAGCAGTACTTC. It encodes CASSVMREQYF.

This clone has a handful of counts. V and J are TRBV30 and TRBJ1-5; TRBD1 matches at 8 bases. The V segment lost 0 bases and the J segment 6 bases; nucleotides outside the gene matches: 7. The germline CDR1 and CDR2 sequences are GTSNPN and SVGIG (reference sequence). The CDR3 runs to 15 residues. CDR3 region: CAWSVTGGFGQPQHF. The CDR3 bases are TGTGCCTGGAGTGTAACAGGGGGATTTGGTCAGCCCCAGCATTTT.

The V call is TRBV6-5, the J call TRBJ1-2; 10 bases agree with TRBD1. V gave up 4 bases and J gave up 5 bases; unmatched junction bases: 4. Germline values: CDR1 MNHEY, CDR2 SVGAGI. The CDR3 has 14 amino acids. The CDR3 spells CASSFGTGEYGYTF. The CDR3 region has the DNA TGTGCCAGCAGTTTCGGGACAGGGGAATATGGCTACACCTTC.

The chain uses TRBV29-1 and TRBJ2-7, with unresolved D. V was pared by 6 bases and J by 1 base, with 10 bases between. The CDR3 is 12 residues long. The germline V gene has CDR1 SQVTM and CDR2 ANQGSEA. The CDR3 DNA sequence: TGCAGCGTGGTGACTTATTCCTACGAGCAGTACTTC. The encoded protein is CSVVTYSYEQYF.

The chain couples TRBV5-6 to TRBJ1-2; D remains unclear. Germline loops: CDR1 SGHDT, CDR2 YYEEEE. Deletions cut 1 base from V and 0 bases from J, with 13 bases between. This CDR3 region has 16 residues. The CDR3 DNA is TGTGCCAGCAGCTTGTTGTGGACTAGAGCTAACTATGGCTACACCTTC. Its translation is CASSLLWTRANYGYTF.